The entry below describes one TCR beta chain. As yet, its antigen is unknown. The source of the sample is a study of identical twins. Study results and caveats: For monozygotic twins, models underestimated out-of-frame TCR alpha sharing. In drawing conclusions, the study used cross-sectional statistical analysis and did not follow the same donors.

With 2 bases removed from V and 2 bases from J, the gap between germline ends came to 8 bases. Germline assignment: CDR1 SGHDT and CDR2 YYEEEE. The CDR3 has 13 residues. Template switching created a universal primer site, and the cDNA included unique molecular identifiers. One entry per CDR3 protein, called by TCRdb with MiXCR from the 5' RACE reads. The sample holds 500,000 or so distinct CDR3 sequences, 22% seen once. These data were also reused for a study on T cells expressing NK-cell markers. As reported in that work: Among the eight sequenced donors, seven tested HCMV-seropositive and one tested seronegative.

The genes are TRBV5-6 and TRBJ2-7; D not certain. Sequenced sample: CD4+ T cells sorted from blood. This receptor was identified in a woman younger than 30 in good health. Here the CDR3 reads CASSLNSPYEQYF. DNA of the CDR3: TGTGCCAGCAGCTTAAACAGCCCCTACGAGCAGTACTTC.